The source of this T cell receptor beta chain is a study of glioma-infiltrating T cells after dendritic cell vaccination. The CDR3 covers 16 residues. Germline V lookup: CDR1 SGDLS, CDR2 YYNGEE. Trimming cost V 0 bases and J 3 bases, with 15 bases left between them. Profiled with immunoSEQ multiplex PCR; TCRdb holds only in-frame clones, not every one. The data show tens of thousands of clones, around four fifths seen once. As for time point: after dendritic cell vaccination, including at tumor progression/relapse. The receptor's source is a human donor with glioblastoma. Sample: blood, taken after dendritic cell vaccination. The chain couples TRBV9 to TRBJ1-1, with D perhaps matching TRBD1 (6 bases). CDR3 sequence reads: CASSVAFTSGDTEAFF. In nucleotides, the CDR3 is TGTGCCAGCAGCGTAGCTTTCACTTCAGGGGACACTGAAGCTTTCTTT.